This TCR beta chain was obtained from a study of B cell selection in AIRE deficiency. Study results and limitations: Healthy Tconv contained roughly two fifths of shared healthy Treg sequences; only TCRbeta sequenced. Shared Treg sequences were biased toward short CDR3s with few non-templated nucleotide insertions.

CD4+CD127+ cells were sorted as the conventional CD4 T cells. Data came from immunoSEQ multiplex PCR; TCRdb stores just in-frame clones and leaves some out. The sample yields more than 25,000 clones, 95% seen once. A remark on this clone: As yet, its antigen is unknown.

V shed 4 bases, J shed 8 bases, and the junction held 4 bases outside the gene matches. The CDR3 loop spans 14 amino acids. Germline assignment: CDR1 MNHNS and CDR2 SASEGT. This clonotype originated in a human donor in good health. Specimen: CD4+CD127+ conventional T cells sorted from PBMCs. The chain is built from TRBV6-1 and TRBJ1-4, with 10 positions matching TRBD1. The CDR3 DNA reads TGTGCCAGCAGTGGAGGGACAGGGGTCGAAAAACTGTTTTTT. Amino acid sequence: CASSGGTGVEKLFF.